This T cell receptor beta chain was sequenced in a study of T cells in Graves' hyperthyroidism and ophthalmopathy. The investigators amplified TCR beta CDR3 regions from RNA transcripts. Using the HTBI primer set, a first-round RT-PCR was run on the TCR CDR3. TCRdb re-derived calls from the multiplex PCR reads in MiXCR, one entry per CDR3 protein. The table records about 640,000 distinct CDR3 sequences, around 20% of them present only once. This clonotype appeared many times. The antigen is not known. Study-wide results and limits: Among thyroid clonotypes expanded above 0.001, most also appeared in blood.

Uncontrolled infections, other autoimmune diseases, pregnancy or lactation led to exclusion of patients. Diagnoses used clinical symptoms, serum thyroxine and TRAb, thyroid ultrasound and orbital computed tomography. This TCR derives from a man aged 25-45 years with Graves' ophthalmopathy. Specimen: blood.

CDR3 in amino acids: CASSFYLLGQLALYSNQPQHF. The CDR3, as DNA: TGTGCCAGCAGTTTTTACCTTCTCGGGCAGCTCGCCCTCTATAGCAATCAGCCCCAGCATTTT. The chain joins TRBV28 to TRBJ1-5; D is unresolved. Germline loops: CDR1 MDHEN, CDR2 SYDVKM. The CDR3 consists of 21 residues. The germline V and J ends were trimmed by 3 bases and 0 bases, with 27 bases remaining between them. Complete variable domain (other parts from reference TRBV28 and TRBJ1-5): DVKVTQSSRYLVKRTGEKVFLECVQDMDHENMFWYRQDPGLGLRLIYFSYDVKMKEKGDIPEGYSVSREKKERFSLILESASTNQTSMYLCASSFYLLGQLALYSNQPQHFGDGTRLSIL.